These 29 T cell receptor beta chains came from one sample sequenced in a study of blood T cell repertoires in COVID-19. This table comes from immunoSEQ multiplex PCR, and its TCRdb copy is limited to in-frame clones, with some not included. The data hold 100,000 to 130,000 clones, with 70% to 85% observed a single time. Sequencing input: peripheral blood. Receptors originate from a middle-aged woman with acute or convalescent COVID-19.

The V and J genes are TRBV5-1 and TRBJ2-7, with 7 bases aligning to TRBD2. Germline assignment: CDR1 SGHRS and CDR2 YFSETQ. J lost 4 bases, V lost 4 bases, and 11 bases had no gene match. This CDR3 has 15 amino acids. CDR3 region: CASSPTGEGPYEQYF. In DNA form, the CDR3 reads TGCGCCAGCAGCCCAACCGGGGAGGGCCCATACGAGCAGTACTTC.

The chain couples TRBV7-2 to TRBJ1-5, with D uncertain. V was cut by 2 bases and J by 4 bases, with 6 bases left in between. Germline V lookup: CDR1 SGHTA, CDR2 FQGNSA. This CDR3 is built from 13 residues. CDR3 DNA sequence: TGTGCCAGCAGCTTACAGGCGAATCAGCCCCAGCATTTT. Translated: CASSLQANQPQHF.

The chain links TRBV4-1 to TRBJ1-4; 8 bases agree with TRBD1. The CDR3 sequence is 14 residues long. Germline V CDR1 and CDR2: MGHRA, YSYEKL. With 6 bases clipped from V and 8 bases from J, the junction kept 8 bases outside the gene matches. CDR3 protein: CASSVGQGNEKLFF. DNA of the CDR3: TGCGCCAGCAGTGTCGGACAGGGTAACGAAAAACTGTTTTTT.

The genes are TRBV10-3 and TRBJ2-3, with D perhaps TRBD1 (6 bases). The V and J ends lost 8 bases and 5 bases respectively, with 20 bases between them. The germline CDR1 and CDR2 sequences are ENHRY and SYGVKD. The CDR3 covers 15 residues. The CDR3 is CAIGQMTMGRDTQYF. CDR3 coding DNA: TGTGCCATCGGACAGATGACGATGGGGAGAGATACGCAGTATTTT.

The gene calls are TRBV9 and TRBJ1-2; TRBD1 aligns across 7 bases. CDR3 length equals 13 residues. Germline V CDR1 and CDR2: SGDLS, YYNGEE. V was pared by 3 bases and J by 4 bases, with 3 bases of the junction left unmatched. CDR3 sequence reads: CASSGGQTYGYTF. In nucleotides, the CDR3 is TGTGCCAGCAGCGGGGGACAGACCTATGGCTACACCTTC.

This clone was counted many times. The V and J genes are TRBV7-2 and TRBJ2-5; D gene uncertain. The germline V gene encodes CDR1 SGHTA and CDR2 FQGNSA. The CDR3 has 13 residues. Trimming took off 1 base at V and 1 base at J, with 4 bases between the two ends. CDR3 sequence (DNA): TGTGCCAGCAGCTTAGACTCCCAAGAGACCCAGTACTTC. Its protein product is CASSLDSQETQYF.

The rearrangement joins TRBV30 to TRBJ1-2, with TRBD1 as a possible D gene (5 bases). This CDR3 has 12 residues. Looked up from germline, CDR1 is GTSNPN and CDR2 is SVGIG (reference sequence). The germline V and J ends were trimmed by 3 bases and 7 bases, with 12 bases remaining between them. Here the CDR3 reads CAWSGGTFGYTF. The CDR3 nucleotides read TGTGCCTGGAGCGGGGGTACGTTTGGCTACACCTTC.

This chain connects TRBV27 to TRBJ2-5; 12 positions match TRBD2. The CDR3 consists of 16 residues. The trim removed 2 bases at V and 0 bases at J, leaving 1 base unmatched. Germline V lookup: CDR1 MNHEY, CDR2 SMNVEV (reference sequence). The CDR3 loop reads CASSLTSGGHQETQYF. The CDR3 DNA is TGTGCCAGCAGTTTAACTAGCGGGGGGCACCAAGAGACCCAGTACTTC.

The chain uses TRBV2 and TRBJ1-2; D call uncertain. Per germline, CDR1 SNHLY and CDR2 FYNNEI. V lost 10 bases, J lost 4 bases, and 19 bases lay in between. This CDR3 region has 14 residues. This CDR3 is CATHAEGMIYGYTF. In nucleotides, the CDR3 is TGTGCCACGCACGCCGAGGGAATGATCTATGGCTACACCTTC.

The chain carries TRBV6-5 and TRBJ2-5; TRBD1 agrees at 7 bases. The germline V gene encodes CDR1 MNHEY and CDR2 SVGAGI. The CDR3 runs to 13 residues. V shed 5 bases and J 3 bases; nucleotides not matched to a gene: 3. The CDR3 reads CASSIGQEETQYF. CDR3 DNA: TGTGCCAGCAGTATCGGACAGGAAGAGACCCAGTACTTC.

The J gene is TRBJ2-2, the V gene TRBV11-2; a possible D gene is TRBD1 (5 bases). V lost 7 bases, J lost 1 base, and 10 bases lay in between. The V gene's germline CDR1 is SGHAT and CDR2 FQNNGV. The CDR3 runs 14 residues. The CDR3: CASKAGLNTGELFF. CDR3 bases: TGTGCCAGCAAGGCAGGGCTGAACACCGGGGAGCTGTTTTTT.

The chain recombines TRBV7-2 with TRBJ2-1; TRBD2 agrees at 7 bases. V was clipped by 3 bases and J by 4 bases; unmatched bases: 6. The CDR3 has 15 residues. The germline V gene has CDR1 SGHTA and CDR2 FQGNSA. The CDR3 is CASSLSSGVYNEQFF. The CDR3 region has the DNA TGTGCCAGCAGCTTGAGCAGCGGGGTATACAATGAGCAGTTCTTC. Supplemented by reference TRBV7-2 and TRBJ2-1, the full variable domain reads GAGVSQSPSNKVTEKGKDVELRCDPISGHTALYWYRQSLGQGLEFLIYFQGNSAPDKSGLPSDRFSAERTGGSVSTLTIQRTQQEDSAVYLCASSLSSGVYNEQFFGPGTRLTVL.

The chain couples TRBV10-3 to TRBJ2-1, with 9 bases lining up with TRBD2. The CDR3 has 16 amino acids. Germline values: CDR1 ENHRY, CDR2 SYGVKD. V gave up 6 bases and J gave up 5 bases; unmatched junction bases: 11. DNA of the CDR3: TGTGCCATCAGGCTTGGAACGGGACTAGCTAACAATGAGCAGTTCTTC. Protein product: CAIRLGTGLANNEQFF.

A few counts support this clone. The chain recombines TRBV12-3 or TRBV12-4 with TRBJ2-1; D remains ambiguous. The ends were cut back, 6 bases at V and 6 bases at J, with 6 bases in the middle. The CDR3 consists of 11 residues. CDR3 sequence (DNA): TGTGCCAGCAGCACAAGCAATGAGCAGTTCTTC. The encoded protein is CASSTSNEQFF.

Regarding this clone: The junction shows a germline mismatch at one end, possibly a read error. The J gene is TRBJ2-2, the V gene TRBV7-2, with D maybe TRBD2 (5 bases). This CDR3 is 12 amino acids long. Germline-derived CDR1 and CDR2 are SGHTA and FQGNSA. The CDR3 DNA is TGTGCCAGCAGCCAATTACATCGGGGAGCTGTTTTT. Its protein is CASSQLHRGAVF.

The chain joins TRBV7-2 to TRBJ1-5; D is unresolved. This CDR3 region has 14 residues. Trimming took 2 bases from V and 4 from J, leaving 9 bases between them. Germline-derived CDR1 and CDR2 are SGHTA and FQGNSA. Here the CDR3 reads CASSLRTVNQPQHF. The CDR3 nucleotides are TGTGCCAGCAGCTTACGGACTGTTAATCAGCCCCAGCATTTT.

The chain is built from TRBV28 and TRBJ1-2, with TRBD1 matching over 8 bases. Germline CDR1 MDHEN, CDR2 SYDVKM. This CDR3 is built from 14 residues. J was trimmed by 1 base and V by 4 bases; bases with no gene match: 2. CDR3 bases: TGTGCCAGCAGTTCGGGACAGGATAACTATGGCTACACCTTC. Encoded protein: CASSSGQDNYGYTF.

The rearrangement joins TRBV5-6 to TRBJ2-2, with a possible D match to TRBD1 (6 bases). This CDR3 comprises 14 residues. Germline lookup yields CDR1 SGHDT and CDR2 YYEEEE. Deletions cut 2 bases from V and 4 bases from J, with 9 bases between. CDR3 sequence: CASSLQGGTGELFF. The CDR3 nucleotides are TGTGCCAGCAGCTTACAGGGTGGCACCGGGGAGCTGTTTTTT.

This sequence joins TRBV5-1 and TRBJ2-4; perhaps TRBD1 as D (6 bases). There are 15 residues in the CDR3. Germline CDR1 is SGHRS and CDR2 is YFSETQ. Trimming took 0 bases from V and 5 from J, leaving 12 bases between them. The CDR3 DNA follows: TGCGCCAGCAGCTTGGGACAGGCGGATCAAAACATTCAGTACTTC. Amino acids: CASSLGQADQNIQYF.

The chain combines TRBV10-2 with TRBJ1-5, with 9 nucleotides matching TRBD1. CDR1 WSHSY and CDR2 SAAADI come from the germline V gene. J was trimmed by 6 bases and V by 6 bases; bases with no gene match: 15. This CDR3 has 17 residues. The CDR3 loop reads CASSPSGTGNFGQPQHF. In DNA form, the CDR3 reads TGCGCCAGCAGCCCCTCCGGGACAGGGAATTTCGGTCAGCCCCAGCATTTT.

This chain links TRBV2 with TRBJ2-3; 8 bases align to TRBD1. CDR1 is SNHLY, CDR2 FYNNEI, per germline. V shed 6 bases and J 2 bases; nucleotides not matched to a gene: 7. This CDR3 is 15 amino acids long. In nucleotides, the CDR3 is TGTGCCAGCAGCGTGGACAGGGCGGACACAGATACGCAGTATTTT. It yields the protein CASSVDRADTDTQYF.

This clone has a handful of counts. The chain carries TRBV11-2 and TRBJ1-6; TRBD1 matches 7 bases. Germline trimming cut 2 bases from V and 5 bases from J; bases unmatched to any gene: 6. CDR1 and CDR2 from the germline V gene are SGHAT and FQNNGV. CDR3 length: 16 residues. The CDR3 reads CASSLLPGQNNSPLHF. The CDR3 nucleotides read TGTGCCAGCAGCTTATTACCGGGACAGAATAATTCACCCCTCCACTTT. Using reference TRBV11-2 and TRBJ1-6 for the parts outside the CDR3, the full variable domain is EAGVAQSPRYKIIEKRQSVAFWCNPISGHATLYWYQQILGQGPKLLIQFQNNGVVDDSQLPKDRFSAERLKGVDSTLKIQPAKLEDSAVYLCASSLLPGQNNSPLHFGNGTRLTVT.

J is TRBJ1-2 and V is TRBV4-2; tentatively, D is TRBD1 (5 bases). The length of the CDR3 is 13 residues. V dropped 1 base and J dropped 4 bases, with 7 bases sitting between them. CDR1 is LGHNA, CDR2 YNFKEQ, per germline. This CDR3 is CASSQGGAYGYTF. The CDR3 DNA follows: TGTGCCAGCAGCCAAGGCGGGGCCTATGGCTACACCTTC.

This clone was counted only a few times. The chain is built from TRBV4-3 and TRBJ1-3, with D possibly being TRBD1 (6 bases). The germline gives CDR1 LGHNA, CDR2 YSLEER. CDR3 length: 15 amino acids. Trimming pared 1 base from V and 5 bases from J, leaving 12 bases between. The DNA of the CDR3 is TGCGCCAGCAGCCAAGGGCTGGGGGACAGAAACACCATATATTTT. Residues: CASSQGLGDRNTIYF.

The rearrangement joins TRBV10-2 to TRBJ1-1, with D possibly being TRBD1 (6 bases). V was shortened by 3 bases and J by 10 bases, with 15 bases between the two germline ends. CDR3 size: 13 residues. CDR1 is WSHSY, CDR2 SAAADI, per germline. The DNA of the CDR3 is TGCGCCAGCAGTGAACAGGGACTAGCCGCAGCTTTCTTT. It yields the protein CASSEQGLAAAFF.

This clone was detected a few times. The chain recombines TRBV5-6 with TRBJ2-2, with 7 bases fitting TRBD1. V shed 4 bases, J shed 0 bases, and the junction held 6 bases outside the gene matches. Germline V gene sequence: CDR1 SGHDT, CDR2 YYEEEE. The CDR3 covers 16 residues. CDR3 sequence (DNA): TGTGCCAGCAGCGAAGCCGGGACAGCGAACACCGGGGAGCTGTTTTTT. Translated, it gives CASSEAGTANTGELFF.

This sequence joins TRBV2 and TRBJ1-2, with D unclear. V lost 6 bases and J 4 bases, leaving 9 bases between the germline ends. Germline CDR1 SNHLY, CDR2 FYNNEI. The CDR3 length is 12 residues. The CDR3 sequence is CASRESSYGYTF. The DNA of the CDR3 is TGTGCCAGCAGGGAAAGTAGCTATGGCTACACCTTC.

The gene calls are TRBV10-3 and TRBJ1-2; TRBD1 aligns across 7 bases. The germline V gene has CDR1 ENHRY and CDR2 SYGVKD. After removal of 7 bases from V and 4 bases from J, the junction contained 12 bases not matched to a gene. The CDR3 spans 15 residues. The CDR3, as DNA: TGTGCCATCACCGGAGGAGGGGGCGCTTCCTATGGCTACACCTTC. The encoded protein is CAITGGGGASYGYTF.

V is TRBV5-4 and J is TRBJ1-6; D is undetermined. The CDR3 sequence is 15 residues long. The V end lost 0 bases, the J end lost 3 bases, and 7 bases lay between the germline ends. Germline CDR1 SGHNT, CDR2 YYREEE (reference sequence). CDR3 coding DNA: TGTGCCAGCAGCTTGGCCGGTCTCTATAATTCACCCCTCCACTTT. Translating gives CASSLAGLYNSPLHF.